This TCR beta chain originates from a study of molecular identifiers for immune sequencing clone quantification. Study-wide points: Researchers reportedly could pick up spiked Jurkat TCR RNA from one cell mixed into one million naive cells.

This clonotype was seen at least ten times. Its target is unknown. Using a CD8+CD4-CCR7+CD45RA+ phenotype, naive CD8 T cells were sorted. Both previously described methods and listed TCR primers were employed to make bulk TCR libraries. TCRdb passed the PCR reads through MiXCR, listing each CDR3 protein once. The sample lists approximately 670,000 distinct CDR3 sequences, around 20% occurring once. The source is a human donor in good health. Some libraries in this study had Jurkat cell RNA spiked in. The sample comprised naive CD8+ T cells from blood, with Jurkat cell RNA spiked in. Subset: FACS-sorted CD8+CD4-CCR7+CD45RA+ naive T cells.

CDR3 DNA: TGTGCCAGCAGCTTAGGATCAGACCCCTCGTCTTTCTTT. Translating it yields CASSLGSDPSSFF. The chain carries TRBV7-2 and TRBJ1-1; D unclear. The germline V gene encodes CDR1 SGHTA and CDR2 FQGNSA. Trimming removed 1 base at V and 12 bases at J, with 15 bases between. CDR3 size: 13 residues.